This T cell receptor (beta chain) was identified during a study of T cell responses to AZD1222 COVID-19 vaccine. The method was immunoSEQ multiplex PCR; TCRdb's version includes in-frame clones alone and lacks a portion of them. The sample yields about 180,000 clones, 88% seen once. Study-level results: Baseline serostatus was positive in only a handful of AZD1222 recipients.

With respect to this clone: What it binds is unknown.

There are 16 residues in the CDR3. Looked up from germline, CDR1 is ENHRY and CDR2 is SYGVKD. Germline trimming cut 7 bases from V and 0 bases from J; bases unmatched to any gene: 8. This TCR was sampled from an adult in good health. This chain uses TRBV10-3 with TRBJ2-2; 7 bases line up with TRBD1. The input for sequencing was peripheral blood, taken on day 0 of AZD1222 vaccination. CDR3 coding DNA: TGTGCCATCACAGGGAGACAGGGAGCGAACACCGGGGAGCTGTTTTTT. It translates to CAITGRQGANTGELFF.